One sample yielded the 32 T cell receptor beta chains listed below, sequenced in a study of technical replicates of blood from several donors. Assay used: immunoSEQ multiplex PCR; TCRdb lists only in-frame clones, some missing. The sample consists of about 70,000 clones, roughly 96% of them appearing once. The specimen was T cells isolated from PBMCs. Every receptor here comes from a human donor in good health.

The chain recombines TRBV5-1 with TRBJ1-2; 12 positions agree with TRBD1. The CDR3 runs 16 residues. CDR1 SGHRS and CDR2 YFSETQ come from the germline V gene. After removal of 4 bases from V and 7 bases from J, the junction contained 11 bases not matched to a gene. The CDR3 here is CASSTTTGTGGSGYTF. In DNA form, the CDR3 reads TGCGCCAGCAGCACAACGACCGGGACAGGGGGCTCTGGCTACACCTTC.

The rearrangement uses TRBV9 and TRBJ1-4; 10 bases are shared with TRBD1. The CDR3 consists of 15 residues. CDR1 is SGDLS, CDR2 YYNGEE, per germline. Losses at the gene ends were 4 bases for V and 6 bases for J; bases not matched to a gene: 6. Written as DNA, the CDR3 is TGTGCCAGCAGCTCCGGAGGGACAGGGGATGAAAAACTGTTTTTT. It yields the protein CASSSGGTGDEKLFF.

This clone appeared once. The rearrangement uses TRBV6-4 and TRBJ2-3; D is uncertain. The V and J ends lost 7 bases and 6 bases respectively, with 14 bases between them. The CDR3 is 13 amino acids. CDR1 and CDR2 from the germline V gene are MRHNA and SNTAGT. CDR3 bases: TGTGCCAGCATGGCCTGGTCATTGGATACGCAGTATTTT. The encoded protein is CASMAWSLDTQYF.

This chain joins TRBV5-8 and TRBJ2-7; tentative D call: TRBD1 (5 bases). CDR1 is SGHTS, CDR2 YDEGEE, per germline. The V end was cut by 0 bases, the J end by 3 bases, with 10 bases between. The CDR3 is made up of 14 amino acids. CDR3 DNA: TGTGCCAGCAGCTTGGCCCCGACAGTCTACGAGCAGTACTTC. Protein product: CASSLAPTVYEQYF.

The rearrangement joins TRBV6-1 to TRBJ2-1, with a weak D call TRBD2 (6 bases). Between the trimmed V and J ends, which lost 1 base and 2 bases, there was a span of 15 bases. Germline values: CDR1 MNHNS, CDR2 SASEGT. The CDR3 has 17 residues. DNA of the CDR3: TGTGCCAGCAGTGAAGTGCGGGGAAATGGGGCCTACAATGAGCAGTTCTTC. It translates to CASSEVRGNGAYNEQFF.

The chain combines TRBV30 with TRBJ2-3; possible D gene TRBD2, 6 bases. The CDR3 is 13 residues long. The germline V gene encodes CDR1 GTSNPN and CDR2 SVGIG (reference sequence). The V end was cut by 1 base, the J end by 1 base, with 6 bases between. The CDR3 DNA follows: TGTGCCTGGAGTGGGGGGGGCACAGATACGCAGTATTTT. It encodes CAWSGGGTDTQYF.

J is TRBJ2-1 and V is TRBV2; weak D call: TRBD2 (5 bases). V was trimmed by 7 bases and J by 2 bases, leaving 15 bases between them. The CDR3 totals 15 residues. Looked up from germline, CDR1 is SNHLY and CDR2 is FYNNEI. The CDR3 protein is CASKTWRGTYNEQFF. Written as DNA, the CDR3 is TGTGCCAGCAAAACGTGGAGAGGGACCTACAATGAGCAGTTCTTC. The full variable domain, in which reference TRBV2 and TRBJ2-1 provide the parts outside the CDR3, is EPEVTQTPSHQVTQMGQEVILRCVPISNHLYFYWYRQILGQKVEFLVSFYNNEISEKSEIFDDQFSVERPDGSNFTLKIRSTKLEDSAMYFCASKTWRGTYNEQFFGPGTRLTVL.

The genes are TRBV5-1 and TRBJ2-5; 14 bases fit TRBD2. J lost 5 bases, V lost 4 bases, and 7 bases had no gene match. The CDR3 is 16 amino acids. Germline lookup yields CDR1 SGHRS and CDR2 YFSETQ. The CDR3 region is CASSPGLAGVGETQYF. The DNA for the CDR3 is TGCGCCAGCAGCCCGGGACTAGCGGGAGTGGGGGAGACCCAGTACTTC.

The rearrangement joins TRBV6-1 to TRBJ1-2; 7 positions match TRBD1. Looked up from germline, CDR1 is MNHNS and CDR2 is SASEGT. J lost 6 bases, V lost 9 bases, and 7 bases had no gene match. The CDR3 consists of 12 residues. This chain's CDR3 is CASRQGRNGYTF. The CDR3 DNA follows: TGTGCCAGTAGACAGGGTCGGAATGGCTACACCTTC.

J is TRBJ2-5 and V is TRBV6-5, with 10 bases lining up with TRBD2. Losses at the gene ends were 8 bases for V and 1 base for J; bases not matched to a gene: 7. The germline CDR1 and CDR2 sequences are MNHEY and SVGAGI. This CDR3 contains 15 residues. CDR3 sequence (DNA): TGTGCCAGCCTCCAACCTAGCGGGGGCCAAGAGACCCAGTACTTC. Translating gives CASLQPSGGQETQYF.

This chain links TRBV7-9 with TRBJ1-1, with a possible D match to TRBD1 (5 bases). V was pared by 4 bases and J by 6 bases, with 18 bases between. This CDR3 is 15 amino acids long. Germline V gene sequence: CDR1 SEHNR, CDR2 FQNEAQ (reference sequence). Here the CDR3 reads CASSSDGGGRAEAFF. The CDR3 coding sequence is TGTGCCAGCAGCTCGGACGGGGGGGGTAGGGCTGAAGCTTTCTTT.

The chain uses TRBV7-9 and TRBJ2-7; TRBD1 might be the D (6 bases). Deletions cut 8 bases from V and 3 bases from J, with 8 bases between. From germline, CDR1 is SEHNR and CDR2 FQNEAQ (reference sequence). The CDR3 totals 11 residues. The CDR3 DNA sequence: TGTGCCAGCGTAGGGGGCTACGAGCAGTACTTC. Protein sequence: CASVGGYEQYF.

The chain employs TRBV5-4 and TRBJ1-1, with 8 bases aligning to TRBD1. Looked up from germline, CDR1 is SGHNT and CDR2 is YYREEE (reference sequence). This CDR3 comprises 13 residues. V lost 0 bases and J lost 8; bases outside the gene matches: 3. The CDR3, as DNA: TGTGCCAGCAGCTTGGGGGGGACAGGCGAAGCTTTCTTT. It encodes CASSLGGTGEAFF.

This chain uses TRBV4-1 with TRBJ2-1; D gene ambiguous. The CDR3 length is 14 residues. The V and J ends lost 2 bases and 8 bases respectively, with 13 bases between them. The V gene's germline CDR1 is MGHRA and CDR2 YSYEKL. CDR3 region: CASSQNNLPDEQFF. The CDR3 nucleotides are TGCGCCAGCAGCCAAAACAACCTTCCCGATGAGCAGTTCTTC.

The J gene is TRBJ1-2, the V gene TRBV7-9; D is uncertain. Germline loops: CDR1 SEHNR, CDR2 FQNEAQ (reference sequence). V was pared by 3 bases and J by 4 bases, with 9 bases between. The CDR3 loop spans 13 amino acids. The CDR3 loop is CASSFPRLYGYTF. CDR3 DNA sequence: TGTGCCAGCAGCTTCCCAAGACTCTATGGCTACACCTTC.

The chain couples TRBV13 to TRBJ1-2; 7 bases are shared with TRBD1. Unmatched junction bases numbered 2, after V lost 0 bases and J lost 7 bases. The germline V gene has CDR1 PRHDT and CDR2 FYEKMQ (reference sequence). CDR3 length: 13 residues. CDR3 region: CASSLGQGVGYTF. DNA of the CDR3: TGTGCCAGCAGCTTAGGGCAGGGGGTTGGCTACACCTTC. The full variable domain, rest sourced from reference TRBV13 and TRBJ1-2, is AAGVIQSPRHLIKEKRETATLKCYPIPRHDTVYWYQQGPGQDPQFLISFYEKMQSDKGSIPDRFSAQQFSDYHSELNMSSLELGDSALYFCASSLGQGVGYTFGSGTRLTVV.

This chain links TRBV6-1 with TRBJ2-5, with D unclear. The CDR3 contains 12 residues. Germline CDR1 and CDR2: MNHNS and SASEGT. The V end was cut by 8 bases, the J end by 7 bases, with 14 bases between. CDR3 loop: CASRRRYGTQYF. DNA of the CDR3: TGTGCCAGCCGCCGAAGATACGGGACCCAGTACTTC.

V and J are TRBV6-5 and TRBJ2-7; the match to TRBD1 covers 8 bases. From germline, CDR1 is MNHEY and CDR2 SVGAGI. There are 13 residues in the CDR3. V dropped 6 bases and J dropped 5; count of bases not matched to a gene: 6. As DNA, the CDR3 is TGTGCCAGCAGAGACAGGGGTCCCCACGAGCAGTACTTC. It is translated as CASRDRGPHEQYF.

The CDR3 here is CASSLLATNEKLFF. CDR3 coding DNA: TGCGCCAGCAGCTTGCTTGCAACTAATGAAAAACTGTTTTTT. The chain has TRBV5-1 and TRBJ1-4; D gene unclear. Germline V gene lookup returns CDR1 SGHRS and CDR2 YFSETQ. This CDR3 contains 14 residues. The V gene lost 1 base and the J gene lost 0 bases, with 4 bases spanning the gap.

V and J are TRBV6-1 and TRBJ2-2, with TRBD2 matching 12 bases. This CDR3 spans 14 amino acids. Germline assignment: CDR1 MNHNS and CDR2 SASEGT. The V gene end was trimmed by 10 bases and the J gene end by 7 bases; junction bases not matched to a gene: 7. The CDR3 here is CATSGGAFFGELFF. CDR3 DNA sequence: TGTGCCACTAGCGGGGGGGCCTTTTTCGGGGAGCTGTTTTTT.

The chain couples TRBV19 to TRBJ1-2; no clear D. Germline CDR1 reads LNHDA; CDR2 reads SQIVND (reference sequence). Trimming removed 3 bases at V and 4 bases at J, with 21 bases between. The CDR3 loop spans 17 amino acids. CDR3 in amino acids: CASSIAGHLTSPYGYTF. Here the CDR3 DNA reads TGTGCCAGTAGTATCGCGGGCCACCTTACCTCGCCCTATGGCTACACCTTC.

This clone was recorded once. The chain joins TRBV28 to TRBJ1-5; D may be TRBD1 (6 bases). The ends were cut back, 7 bases at V and 4 bases at J, with 29 bases in the middle. In germline, CDR1 is MDHEN, CDR2 SYDVKM. This CDR3 is built from 19 residues. Here the CDR3 reads CASTPPGTGWGVSNQPQHF. CDR3 in DNA: TGTGCCAGCACCCCCCCGGGAACAGGGTGGGGAGTGAGTAATCAGCCCCAGCATTTT. Combining the CDR3 with reference TRBV28 and TRBJ1-5 gives the whole variable domain DVKVTQSSRYLVKRTGEKVFLECVQDMDHENMFWYRQDPGLGLRLIYFSYDVKMKEKGDIPEGYSVSREKKERFSLILESASTNQTSMYLCASTPPGTGWGVSNQPQHFGDGTRLSIL.

The rearrangement links TRBV6-1 to TRBJ2-3; tentatively, D is TRBD1 (5 bases). Trimming took off 4 bases at V and 4 bases at J, with 9 bases between the two ends. Germline V gene data show CDR1 as MNHNS and CDR2 as SASEGT. The CDR3 loop spans 13 amino acids. The CDR3 loop is CASSGGSPDTQYF. In nucleotides, the CDR3 is TGTGCCAGCAGTGGGGGCAGCCCAGATACGCAGTATTTT.

The chain joins TRBV19 to TRBJ1-5; D is possibly TRBD1 (5 bases). Trimming removed 2 bases from V and 7 bases from J, with 15 bases in between. Germline CDR1 reads LNHDA; CDR2 reads SQIVND (reference sequence). This CDR3 contains 15 residues. DNA for the CDR3: TGTGCCAGTAGTATATCCCCCCGACAGTGGCAGCCCCAGCATTTT. Translating it yields CASSISPRQWQPQHF.

The chain combines TRBV7-9 with TRBJ1-1; 7 bases fit TRBD1. This CDR3 is built from 18 residues. The junction had 15 bases not matched to a gene; V was cut back by 3 bases and J by 2 bases. CDR1 SEHNR and CDR2 FQNEAQ come from the germline V gene (reference sequence). As DNA, the CDR3 is TGTGCCAGCAGCTTGGTCTTGGGGAGTACAGGGGTTAACACTGAAGCTTTCTTT. It is translated as CASSLVLGSTGVNTEAFF.

The V and J genes are TRBV4-1 and TRBJ1-4; 10 nucleotides align to TRBD1. Trimming at V came to 1 base and at J to 7 bases, leaving 12 bases not matched to a gene. CDR1 is MGHRA and CDR2 is YSYEKL in the germline V gene. The CDR3 length is 18 residues. CDR3 residues: CASSQARLTGTGVEKLFF. The CDR3 DNA follows: TGCGCCAGCAGCCAAGCCCGACTAACCGGGACAGGGGTTGAAAAACTGTTTTTT.

V is TRBV6-1 and J is TRBJ1-5, with D unclear. Trimming pared 2 bases from V and 3 bases from J, leaving 8 bases between. The CDR3 spans 14 residues. The germline V gene encodes CDR1 MNHNS and CDR2 SASEGT. The DNA for the CDR3 is TGTGCCAGCAGTGAAAGAGGGTTCAATCAGCCCCAGCATTTT. Translation gives CASSERGFNQPQHF.

V usage is TRBV7-6 and J usage is TRBJ2-7; tentatively, D is TRBD2 (7 bases). V lost 1 base and J lost 1, with 17 bases in between. CDR1 and CDR2 from the germline V gene are SGHVS and FNYEAQ. This CDR3 is built from 17 residues. DNA of the CDR3: TGTGCCAGCAGCTTAGATGGAGGGGGAGGGCCTTCCTACGAGCAGTACTTC. Translating gives CASSLDGGGGPSYEQYF. Drawing the rest from reference TRBV7-6 and TRBJ2-7, the complete variable domain is GAGVSQSPRYKVTKRGQDVALRCDPISGHVSLYWYRQALGQGPEFLTYFNYEAQQDKSGLPNDRFSAERPEGSISTLTIQRTEQRDSAMYRCASSLDGGGGPSYEQYFGPGTRLTVT.

The chain recombines TRBV4-1 with TRBJ2-1; D is undetermined. The CDR3 spans 16 residues. V was clipped by 0 bases and J by 3 bases, with 12 bases between them. Germline V gene lookup returns CDR1 MGHRA and CDR2 YSYEKL. This chain's CDR3 is CASSQDDTHFYNEQFF. CDR3 coding DNA: TGCGCCAGCAGCCAAGACGACACCCACTTCTACAATGAGCAGTTCTTC.

The chain couples TRBV6-1 to TRBJ2-1, with TRBD1 matching 8 bases. The V segment lost 2 bases and the J segment 4 bases; nucleotides outside the gene matches: 7. CDR3 size: 16 residues. Germline values: CDR1 MNHNS, CDR2 SASEGT. The CDR3 loop reads CASSESGTGPYNEQFF. The CDR3 bases are TGTGCCAGCAGTGAATCAGGGACAGGCCCTTACAATGAGCAGTTCTTC.

This clone occurred a few times. V is TRBV30 and J is TRBJ1-1; TRBD1 agrees at 11 bases. CDR1 and CDR2 (germline): GTSNPN, SVGIG (reference sequence). The CDR3 is 16 residues long. V was pared by 1 base and J by 5 bases, with 9 bases of the junction left unmatched. The CDR3 is CAWSEIPGQGATEAFF. The CDR3 DNA is TGTGCCTGGAGTGAAATCCCTGGACAGGGGGCGACTGAAGCTTTCTTT.

The chain carries TRBV7-9 and TRBJ1-2, with D uncertain. The V gene's germline CDR1 is SEHNR and CDR2 FQNEAQ (reference sequence). This CDR3 has 13 amino acids. V was shortened by 5 bases and J by 2 bases, with 9 bases between the two germline ends. In DNA, the CDR3 is TGTGCCAGCAGCGGCAACACCAACTATGGCTACACCTTC. It codes for CASSGNTNYGYTF. Supplemented by reference TRBV7-9 and TRBJ1-2, the full variable domain reads DTGVSQNPRHKITKRGQNVTFRCDPISEHNRLYWYRQTLGQGPEFLTYFQNEAQLEKSRLLSDRFSAERPKGSFSTLEIQRTEQGDSAMYLCASSGNTNYGYTFGSGTRLTVV.